This TCR beta chain was found in a study of blood T cell dynamics during melanoma immunotherapy. The time point: pre-treatment baseline. Blood was drawn before treatment and at week 3 after checkpoint blockade. There are 18 residues in the CDR3. Germline V CDR1 and CDR2: SGHTA, FQGNSA. Trimming left V 2 bases short and J 1 base short, with 20 bases between. Profiling relied on immunoSEQ multiplex PCR, and the TCRdb table lists in-frame clones only, not all of them. The table records some 14,000 clones, over 75% of them present only once. The TCR originated in a human donor with melanoma. The chain links TRBV7-2 to TRBJ1-1; D is unresolved. Here the sequenced sample was blood, taken from a patient treated with checkpoint blockade. The CDR3 coding sequence is TGTGCCAGCAGCTTAAATGGGTTTGGTTCGCTAAGGAACACTGAAGCTTTCTTT. Encoded protein: CASSLNGFGSLRNTEAFF.